The count of the clone carrying this TCR beta chain is one. Sequence at one end of the junction differs from germline and may be a read error. The template, approximately 500 ng total RNA, yielded TCR beta cDNA made with a constant-region primer. Nested multiplex PCR, run for three rounds with slightly modified ARM-PCR, yielded TCR beta libraries. Investigators reported that the first two PCR rounds, at 10 cycles each, used TRBV1-TRBV30 forward primers with a C-beta reverse primer. Via MiXCR, TCRdb re-called the multiplex PCR reads, giving one row per CDR3 protein. The sample lists 300,000 to 400,000 distinct CDR3 sequences; about 65% were seen once. In addition to blood RNA drawn from unsorted whole blood, germline DNA was extracted. This sample is part of a study of tumor-infiltrating lymphocytes in primary liver carcinoma. CDR1 and CDR2 (germline): SGHAT, FQNNGV. This CDR3 spans 14 amino acids.

This chain joins TRBV11-2 and TRBJ2-7; D might be TRBD1 (6 bases). The sequence was obtained from a man in his forties with primary liver carcinoma and hepatitis B virus infection. Specimen: peripheral blood. The CDR3: CASTGTGRTCEQYF. The CDR3 nucleotides are TGTGCAAGCACAGGGACGGGCCGAACCTGCGAGCAGTACTTC.